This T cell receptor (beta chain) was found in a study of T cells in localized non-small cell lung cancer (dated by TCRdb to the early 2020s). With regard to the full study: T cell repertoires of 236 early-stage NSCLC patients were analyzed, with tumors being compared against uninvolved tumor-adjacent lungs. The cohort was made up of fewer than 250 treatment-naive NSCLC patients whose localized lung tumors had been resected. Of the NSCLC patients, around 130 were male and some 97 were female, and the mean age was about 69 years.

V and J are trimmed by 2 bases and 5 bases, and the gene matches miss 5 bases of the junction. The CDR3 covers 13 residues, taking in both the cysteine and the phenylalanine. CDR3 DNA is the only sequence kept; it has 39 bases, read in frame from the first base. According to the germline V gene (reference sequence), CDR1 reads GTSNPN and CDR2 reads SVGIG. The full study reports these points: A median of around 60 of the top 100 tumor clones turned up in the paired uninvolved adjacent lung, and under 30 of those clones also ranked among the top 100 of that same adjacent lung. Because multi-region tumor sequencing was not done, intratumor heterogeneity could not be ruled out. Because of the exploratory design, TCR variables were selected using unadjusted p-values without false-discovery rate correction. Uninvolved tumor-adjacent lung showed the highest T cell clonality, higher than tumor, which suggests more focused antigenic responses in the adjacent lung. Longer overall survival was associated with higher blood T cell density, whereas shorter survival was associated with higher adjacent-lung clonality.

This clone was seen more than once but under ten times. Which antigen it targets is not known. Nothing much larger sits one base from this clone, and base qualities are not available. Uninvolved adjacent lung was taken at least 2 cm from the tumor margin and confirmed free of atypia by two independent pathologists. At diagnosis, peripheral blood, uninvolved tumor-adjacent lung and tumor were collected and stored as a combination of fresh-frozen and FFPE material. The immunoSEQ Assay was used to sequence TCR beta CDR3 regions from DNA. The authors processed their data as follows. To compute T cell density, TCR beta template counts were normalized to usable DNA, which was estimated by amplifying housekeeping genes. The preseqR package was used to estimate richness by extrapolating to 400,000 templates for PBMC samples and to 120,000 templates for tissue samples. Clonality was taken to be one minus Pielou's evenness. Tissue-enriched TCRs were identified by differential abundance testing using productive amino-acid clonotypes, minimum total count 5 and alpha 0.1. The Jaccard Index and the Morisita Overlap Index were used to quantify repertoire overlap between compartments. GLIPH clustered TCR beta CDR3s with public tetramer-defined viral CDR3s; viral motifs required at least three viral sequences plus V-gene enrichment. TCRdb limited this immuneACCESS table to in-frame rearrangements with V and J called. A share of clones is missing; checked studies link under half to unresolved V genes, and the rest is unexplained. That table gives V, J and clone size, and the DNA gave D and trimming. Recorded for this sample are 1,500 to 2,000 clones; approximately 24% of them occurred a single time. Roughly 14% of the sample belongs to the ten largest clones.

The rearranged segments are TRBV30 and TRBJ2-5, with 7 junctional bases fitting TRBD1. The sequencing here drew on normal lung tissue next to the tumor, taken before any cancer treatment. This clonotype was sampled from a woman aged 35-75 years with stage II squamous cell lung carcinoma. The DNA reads TGTGCCTGGAGTCTAGGGGGCGCGGAGACCCAGTACTTC. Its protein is CAWSLGGAETQYF.